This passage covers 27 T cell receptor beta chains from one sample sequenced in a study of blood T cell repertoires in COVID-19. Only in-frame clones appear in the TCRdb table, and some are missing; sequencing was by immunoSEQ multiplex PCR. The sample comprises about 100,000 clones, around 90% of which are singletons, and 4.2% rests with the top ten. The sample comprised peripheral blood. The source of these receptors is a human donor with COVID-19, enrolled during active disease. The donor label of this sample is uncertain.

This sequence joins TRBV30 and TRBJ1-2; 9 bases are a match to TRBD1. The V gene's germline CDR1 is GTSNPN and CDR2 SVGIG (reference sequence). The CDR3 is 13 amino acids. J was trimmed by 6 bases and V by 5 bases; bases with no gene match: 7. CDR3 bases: TGTGCCTGGGTCCGGACAGGGGTCAATGGCTACACCTTC. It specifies CAWVRTGVNGYTF.

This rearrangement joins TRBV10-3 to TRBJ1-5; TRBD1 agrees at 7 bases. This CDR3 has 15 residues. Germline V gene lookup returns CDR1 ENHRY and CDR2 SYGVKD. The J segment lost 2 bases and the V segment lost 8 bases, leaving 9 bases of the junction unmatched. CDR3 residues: CAIAPTGDGNQPQHF. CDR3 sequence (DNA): TGTGCCATCGCCCCCACAGGGGATGGCAATCAGCCCCAGCATTTT.

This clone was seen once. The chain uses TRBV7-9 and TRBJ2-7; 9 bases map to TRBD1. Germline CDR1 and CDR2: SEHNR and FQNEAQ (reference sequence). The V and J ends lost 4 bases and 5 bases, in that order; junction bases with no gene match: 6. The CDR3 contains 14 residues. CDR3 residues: CASSSRDRANEQYF. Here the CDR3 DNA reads TGTGCCAGCAGCTCCCGGGACAGGGCGAACGAGCAGTACTTC.

This chain's CDR3 is CASTAGQGLGQPQHF. The CDR3 nucleotides read TGTGCCAGCACTGCGGGACAGGGTTTAGGTCAGCCCCAGCATTTT. The rearrangement joins TRBV6-6 to TRBJ1-5; 9 nucleotides align to TRBD1. Germline V lookup: CDR1 MNHNY, CDR2 SVGAGI (reference sequence). CDR3 length: 15 residues. J lost 6 bases, V lost 7 bases, and 10 bases had no gene match.

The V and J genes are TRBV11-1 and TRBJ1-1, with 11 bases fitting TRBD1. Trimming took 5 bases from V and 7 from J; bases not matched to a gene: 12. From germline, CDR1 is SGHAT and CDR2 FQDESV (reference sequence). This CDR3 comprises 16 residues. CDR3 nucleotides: TGTGCCAGCAGCCTTGGGACAGGGGGGACCCGGGGTGAAGCTTTCTTT. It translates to CASSLGTGGTRGEAFF.

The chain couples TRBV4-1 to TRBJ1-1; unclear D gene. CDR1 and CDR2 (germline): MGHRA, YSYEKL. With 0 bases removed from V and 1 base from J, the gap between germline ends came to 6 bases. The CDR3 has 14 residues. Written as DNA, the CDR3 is TGCGCCAGCAGCCAAGAGTCCAAGAACACTGAAGCTTTCTTT. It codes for CASSQESKNTEAFF.

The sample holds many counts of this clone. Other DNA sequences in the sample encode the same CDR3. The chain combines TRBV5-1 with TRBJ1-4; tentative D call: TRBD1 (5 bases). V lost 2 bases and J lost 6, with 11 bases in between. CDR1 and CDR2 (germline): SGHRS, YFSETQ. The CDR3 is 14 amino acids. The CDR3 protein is CASSLAGGDEKLFF. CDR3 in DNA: TGCGCCAGCAGCTTAGCTGGGGGGGATGAAAAACTGTTTTTT. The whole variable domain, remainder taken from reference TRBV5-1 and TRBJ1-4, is KAGVTQTPRYLIKTRGQQVTLSCSPISGHRSVSWYQQTPGQGLQFLFEYFSETQRNKGNFPGRFSGRQFSNSRSEMNVSTLELGDSALYLCASSLAGGDEKLFFGSGTQLSVL.

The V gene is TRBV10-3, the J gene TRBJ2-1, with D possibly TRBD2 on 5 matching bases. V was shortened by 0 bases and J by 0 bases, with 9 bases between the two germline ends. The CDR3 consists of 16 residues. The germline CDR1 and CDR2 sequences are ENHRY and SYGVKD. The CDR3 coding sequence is TGTGCCATCAGTGAGTCGACTGGGAGCTCCTACAATGAGCAGTTCTTC. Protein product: CAISESTGSSYNEQFF.

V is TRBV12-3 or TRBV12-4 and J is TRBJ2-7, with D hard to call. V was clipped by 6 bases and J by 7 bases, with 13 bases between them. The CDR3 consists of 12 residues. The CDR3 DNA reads TGTGCCAGCAGCAAAGATTCTCTAGAGCAGTACTTC. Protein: CASSKDSLEQYF.

CDR3 nucleotides: TGTGCCAGCAGCGTAGATAGGAACACCGGGGAGCTGTTTTTT. It specifies CASSVDRNTGELFF. J is TRBJ2-2 and V is TRBV9; D remains ambiguous. Looked up from germline, CDR1 is SGDLS and CDR2 is YYNGEE. Trimming left V 0 bases short and J 1 base short, with 4 bases between. The CDR3 loop spans 14 amino acids.

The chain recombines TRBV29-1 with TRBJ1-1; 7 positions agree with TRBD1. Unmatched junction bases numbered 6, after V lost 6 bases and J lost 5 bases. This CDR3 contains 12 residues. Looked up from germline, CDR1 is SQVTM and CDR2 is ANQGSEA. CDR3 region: CSVTGAGTEAFF. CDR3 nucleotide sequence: TGCAGCGTAACAGGGGCGGGTACTGAAGCTTTCTTT.

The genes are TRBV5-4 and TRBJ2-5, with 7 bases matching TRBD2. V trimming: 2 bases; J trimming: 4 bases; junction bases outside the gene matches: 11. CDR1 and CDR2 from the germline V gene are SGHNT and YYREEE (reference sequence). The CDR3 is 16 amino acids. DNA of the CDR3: TGTGCCAGCAGCTTCGCCCTAGGACTAGAAGTAGAGACCCAGTACTTC. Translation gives CASSFALGLEVETQYF.

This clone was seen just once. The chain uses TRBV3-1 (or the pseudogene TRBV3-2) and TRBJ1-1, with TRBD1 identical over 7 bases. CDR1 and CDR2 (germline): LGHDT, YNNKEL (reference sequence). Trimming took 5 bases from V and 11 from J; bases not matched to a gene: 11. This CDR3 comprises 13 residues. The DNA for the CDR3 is TGTGCCAGCAGCTCCGCCGAGGGGGCACGGGCTTTCTTT. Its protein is CASSSAEGARAFF.

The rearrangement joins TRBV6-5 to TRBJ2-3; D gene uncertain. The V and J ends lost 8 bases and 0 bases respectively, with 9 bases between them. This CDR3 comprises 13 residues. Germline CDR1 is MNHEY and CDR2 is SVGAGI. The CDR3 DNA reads TGTGCCAGCTGCCAGACTAGCACAGATACGCAGTATTTT. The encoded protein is CASCQTSTDTQYF.

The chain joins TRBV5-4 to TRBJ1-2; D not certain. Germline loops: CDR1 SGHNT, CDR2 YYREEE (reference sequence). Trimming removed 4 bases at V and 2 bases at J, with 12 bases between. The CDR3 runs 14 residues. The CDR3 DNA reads TGTGCCAGCAGCCGACAAGCCCGCAACTATGGCTACACCTTC. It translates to CASSRQARNYGYTF.

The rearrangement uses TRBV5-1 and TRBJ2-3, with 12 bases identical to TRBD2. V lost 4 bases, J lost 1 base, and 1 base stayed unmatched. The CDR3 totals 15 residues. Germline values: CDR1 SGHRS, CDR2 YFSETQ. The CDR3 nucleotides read TGCGCCAGCAGCAGACTAGCGGGGGGCACAGATACGCAGTATTTT. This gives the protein CASSRLAGGTDTQYF.

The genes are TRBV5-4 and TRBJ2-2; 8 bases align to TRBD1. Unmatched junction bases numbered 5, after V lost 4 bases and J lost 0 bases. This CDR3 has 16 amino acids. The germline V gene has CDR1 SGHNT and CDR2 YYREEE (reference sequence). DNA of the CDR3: TGTGCCAGCAGCCCGGGACAGGTCGCGAACACCGGGGAGCTGTTTTTT. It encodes CASSPGQVANTGELFF.

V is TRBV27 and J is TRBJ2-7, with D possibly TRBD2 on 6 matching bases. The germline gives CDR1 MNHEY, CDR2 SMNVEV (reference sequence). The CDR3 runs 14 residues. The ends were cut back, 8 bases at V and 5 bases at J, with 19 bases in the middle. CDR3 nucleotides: TGTGCCAGCCGTAAGGAGGGCCGGATCCACGAGCAGTACTTC. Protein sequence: CASRKEGRIHEQYF.

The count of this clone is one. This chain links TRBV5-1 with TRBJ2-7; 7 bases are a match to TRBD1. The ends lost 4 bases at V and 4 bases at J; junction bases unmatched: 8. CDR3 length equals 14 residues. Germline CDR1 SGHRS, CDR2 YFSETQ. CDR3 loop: CASSPTQGVYEQYF. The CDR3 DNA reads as TGCGCCAGCAGCCCAACTCAGGGGGTTTACGAGCAGTACTTC.

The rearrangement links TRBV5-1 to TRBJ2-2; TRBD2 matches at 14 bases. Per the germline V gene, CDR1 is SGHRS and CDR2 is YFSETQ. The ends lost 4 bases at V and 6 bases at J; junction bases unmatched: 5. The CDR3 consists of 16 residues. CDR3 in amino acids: CASSPGTSGGAGELFF. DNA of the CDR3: TGCGCCAGCAGCCCGGGGACTAGCGGGGGCGCCGGGGAGCTGTTTTTT. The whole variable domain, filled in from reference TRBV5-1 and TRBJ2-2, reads KAGVTQTPRYLIKTRGQQVTLSCSPISGHRSVSWYQQTPGQGLQFLFEYFSETQRNKGNFPGRFSGRQFSNSRSEMNVSTLELGDSALYLCASSPGTSGGAGELFFGEGSRLTVL.

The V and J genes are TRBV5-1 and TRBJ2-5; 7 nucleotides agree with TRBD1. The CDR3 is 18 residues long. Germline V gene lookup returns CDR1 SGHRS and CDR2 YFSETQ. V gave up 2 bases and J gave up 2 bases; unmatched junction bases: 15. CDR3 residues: CASSLQGPLGDFQETQYF. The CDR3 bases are TGCGCCAGCAGCTTACAGGGGCCTCTAGGAGACTTTCAAGAGACCCAGTACTTC.

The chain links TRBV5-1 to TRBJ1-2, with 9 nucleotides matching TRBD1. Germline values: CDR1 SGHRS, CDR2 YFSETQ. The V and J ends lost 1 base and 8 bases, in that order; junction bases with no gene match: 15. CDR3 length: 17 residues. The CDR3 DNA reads TGCGCCAGCAGCTTGACTACCGCCCGGACAGGGGAGAAGGGCTACACCTTC. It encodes CASSLTTARTGEKGYTF.

In nucleotides, the CDR3 is TGCGCCAGCAGCCCGTTAGGACAGGAAAGCTCCTACGAGCAGTACTTC. This translates into CASSPLGQESSYEQYF. The rearrangement joins TRBV5-1 to TRBJ2-7, with 7 bases fitting TRBD1. The CDR3 length is 16 residues. Germline assignment: CDR1 SGHRS and CDR2 YFSETQ. The junction had 10 bases not matched to a gene; V was cut back by 4 bases and J by 0 bases.

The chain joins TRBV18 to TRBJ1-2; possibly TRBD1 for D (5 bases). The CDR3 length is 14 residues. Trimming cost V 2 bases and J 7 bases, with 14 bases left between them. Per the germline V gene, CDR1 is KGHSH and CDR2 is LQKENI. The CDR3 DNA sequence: TGTGCCAGCTCACCAGAGCCGGGGGAAAGTGGCTACACCTTC. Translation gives CASSPEPGESGYTF.

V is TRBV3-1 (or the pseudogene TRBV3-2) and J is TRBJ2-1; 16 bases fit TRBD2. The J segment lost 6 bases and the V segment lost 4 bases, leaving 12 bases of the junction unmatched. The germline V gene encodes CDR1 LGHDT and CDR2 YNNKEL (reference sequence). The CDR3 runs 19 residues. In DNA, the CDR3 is TGTGCCAGCAGCCCTCGAGGGACTAGCGGGAGGGGGTCTGGCAATGAGCAGTTCTTC. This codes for CASSPRGTSGRGSGNEQFF.

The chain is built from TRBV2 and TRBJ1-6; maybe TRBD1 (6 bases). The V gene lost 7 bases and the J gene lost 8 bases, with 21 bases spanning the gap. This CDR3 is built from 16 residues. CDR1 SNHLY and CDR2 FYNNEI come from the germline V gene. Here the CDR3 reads CASTREGGIPYSPLHF. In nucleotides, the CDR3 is TGTGCCAGCACCCGGGAGGGGGGGATCCCTTATTCACCCCTCCACTTT.

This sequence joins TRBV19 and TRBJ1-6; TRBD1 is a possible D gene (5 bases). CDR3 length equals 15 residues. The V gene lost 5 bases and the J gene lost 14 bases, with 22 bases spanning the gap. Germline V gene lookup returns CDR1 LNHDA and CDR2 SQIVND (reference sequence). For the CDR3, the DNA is TGTGCCAGTAGTCCCCTTTGGGGACCTCGGGGGGCCCTCCACTTT. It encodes CASSPLWGPRGALHF. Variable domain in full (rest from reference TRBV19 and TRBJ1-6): DGGITQSPKYLFRKEGQNVTLSCEQNLNHDAMYWYRQDPGQGLRLIYYSQIVNDFQKGDIAEGYSVSREKKESFPLTVTSAQKNPTAFYLCASSPLWGPRGALHFGNGTRLTVT.